This entry features one TCR beta chain sequence. Its antigen is unidentified. This sample was included in a study of T cells in Graves' hyperthyroidism and ophthalmopathy. Overall study results and limits: Patients with ophthalmopathy were separated from those with stable hyperthyroidism by a 13 V-J model. Ophthalmopathy was predicted by the model a median of about 6.7 months ahead of onset.

Amplified TCR beta CDR3 regions derived from RNA transcripts. The study used the HTBI primer set for a first-round RT-PCR of the TCR CDR3. TCRdb independently ran MiXCR on the multiplex PCR reads; one entry per CDR3 protein. The data contain 300,000 to 450,000 distinct CDR3 sequences, roughly an eighth of them singletons. Patients aged 18 to 65 had newly diagnosed hyperthyroidism of under 2 months' duration. Uncontrolled infection, other autoimmune disease, pregnancy or lactation led to exclusion. This TCR was recovered from a woman aged 18-29 years with Graves' hyperthyroidism. The specimen sequenced was blood.

The CDR3 here is CASRGLNQPQHF. In nucleotides, the CDR3 is TGTGCCAGCAGGGGGCTCAATCAGCCCCAGCATTTT. This chain links TRBV19 with TRBJ1-5; TRBD1 matches 8 bases. The CDR3 length is 12 residues. Germline V CDR1 and CDR2: LNHDA, SQIVND (reference sequence). The ends lost 9 bases at V and 3 bases at J; junction bases unmatched: 1.